This T cell receptor (beta chain) was identified during a study of radiotherapy plus CTLA-4 blockade in lung cancer. Clones were sequenced by immunoSEQ multiplex PCR, and TCRdb holds only the in-frame ones, with some missing. Of 85,000 to 130,000 clones in the sample, over 75% were seen once. There are 15 residues in the CDR3. V was trimmed by 0 bases and J by 7 bases, leaving 14 bases between them. Germline V lookup: CDR1 SGHDT, CDR2 YYEEEE. This clone showed up just a few times. This receptor was taken from a human donor with non-small cell lung cancer that progressed on radiotherapy plus ipilimumab. Some clones in this sample may be carry-over from other donors' samples. The sequenced sample was peripheral blood, obtained from a patient treated with radiotherapy plus ipilimumab. The chain is built from TRBV5-6 and TRBJ1-5; D is possibly TRBD1 (5 bases). DNA of the CDR3: TGTGCCAGCAGCTTGGCCAGGACACCACAGCAGCCCCAGCATTTT. This gives the protein CASSLARTPQQPQHF.